This T cell receptor (beta chain) is drawn from a study of blood T cell repertoires in COVID-19. For the study at large: COVID-19 samples, acute and convalescent, were from the United States, Italy and Spain.

Authors' methods: Scientists estimated how many nucleated cells there were by amplifying reference gene primers. The protocol was immunoSEQ multiplex PCR, while the TCRdb copy is restricted to in-frame clones and leaves out a portion. For V, J and clone size, that table is used; D and trimming come from the DNA. The sample consists of some 200,000 clones, 65% to 85% of them appearing once. V was trimmed by 7 bases and J by 6 bases, leaving 12 bases between them. The CDR3 length is 12 residues. Per the germline V gene, CDR1 is LNHDA and CDR2 is SQIVND (reference sequence). The V gene is TRBV19, the J gene TRBJ1-2; D is uncertain. The receptor's source is a human donor in a cohort sampled during active COVID-19. The sequencing input was peripheral blood. CDR3 coding DNA: TGTGCCAGTACGTCGCCGGTGGATGGCTACACCTTC. Translated: CASTSPVDGYTF.